These T cell receptor beta chains were read from a single sample in a study of CD8+ T cells in alopecia areata. The repertoire was sequenced with immunoSEQ multiplex PCR; TCRdb's copy has only in-frame clones and lacks some. The sample includes over 150,000 clones, approximately 60% of them seen just once. The sequencing used CD4+ T cells sorted from blood, collected at week 4, from a patient treated with tofacitinib. The receptor set was obtained from a human donor with alopecia areata. Both conserved end residues are part of each CDR3. The order of the fields is clone size, V gene, J gene, D gene, CDR3 protein, CDR3 DNA. A D gene is named only where the DNA matches it firmly. Clone size is given for some rows only: seen once, a few or many times, or a class if the clone is expanded.

size: -
V: TRBV4-1
J: TRBJ2-3
D: -
CDR3: CASSQMPSSTDTQYF
DNA: TGCGCCAGCAGCCAGATGCCCTCTAGCACAGATACGCAGTATTTT

size: -
V: TRBV20-1
J: TRBJ2-7
D: -
CDR3: CRARRGVEQYF
DNA: TGCAGAGCGAGACGGGGAGTAGAGCAGTACTTC

size: -
V: TRBV5-4
J: TRBJ2-4
D: TRBD1
CDR3: CASSSGDRAFDIQYF
DNA: TGTGCCAGCAGCTCCGGGGACAGGGCCTTTGACATTCAGTACTTC

size: -
V: TRBV25-1
J: TRBJ1-3
D: -
CDR3: CASRGGGYGNTIYF
DNA: TGTGCCAGCAGAGGGGGAGGGTATGGAAACACCATATATTTT

size: few
V: TRBV23-1
J: TRBJ2-7
D: -
CDR3: CASSWGLIYEQYF
DNA: TGCGCCAGCAGTTGGGGACTTATTTACGAGCAGTACTTC

size: -
V: TRBV10-3
J: TRBJ2-7
D: TRBD1
CDR3: CATTGGSPYEQYF
DNA: TGTGCCACCACAGGGGGCAGCCCCTACGAGCAGTACTTC

size: once
V: TRBV5-1
J: TRBJ2-1
D: -
CDR3: CASSSPGRNEQFF
DNA: TGCGCCAGCAGCAGTCCCGGGCGCAATGAGCAGTTCTTC

size: -
V: TRBV5-1
J: TRBJ2-7
D: TRBD1
CDR3: CASSLARDRAYEQYF
DNA: TGCGCCAGCAGCTTGGCCCGGGACAGGGCCTACGAGCAGTACTTC

size: -
V: TRBV5-1
J: TRBJ2-3
D: TRBD1
CDR3: CASSRGQGTDTQYF
DNA: TGCGCCAGCAGTCGAGGACAGGGGACAGATACGCAGTATTTT

size: -
V: TRBV5-4
J: TRBJ1-1
D: -
CDR3: CASSSKTGSSAEAFF
DNA: TGTGCCAGCAGCTCCAAAACAGGGAGTTCGGCTGAAGCTTTCTTT

size: few
V: TRBV27
J: TRBJ2-4
D: -
CDR3: CASTTPPNIQYF
DNA: TGTGCCAGCACCACGCCCCCAAACATTCAGTACTTC

size: few
V: TRBV4-2
J: TRBJ2-2
D: -
CDR3: CASSQDTGELFF
DNA: TGTGCCAGCAGCCAAGACACCGGGGAGCTGTTTTTT

size: few
V: TRBV4-3
J: TRBJ2-1
D: TRBD2
CDR3: CASSQLAGGLNEQFF
DNA: TGCGCCAGCAGCCAACTAGCGGGGGGGCTAAATGAGCAGTTCTTC

size: few
V: TRBV29-1
J: TRBJ2-1
D: -
CDR3: CSVTGATSYNEQFF
DNA: TGCAGCGTTACGGGGGCAACAAGCTACAATGAGCAGTTCTTC

size: few
V: TRBV29-1
J: TRBJ2-1
D: -
CDR3: CSADGQKSYNEQFF
DNA: TGCAGCGCGGACGGACAGAAATCCTACAATGAGCAGTTCTTC

size: -
V: TRBV29-1
J: TRBJ1-2
D: -
CDR3: CSVDRANGYTF
DNA: TGCAGCGTTGACAGGGCGAATGGCTACACCTTC

size: few
V: TRBV11-2
J: TRBJ2-7
D: -
CDR3: CASSRTSIQVF
DNA: TGTGCCAGCAGCCGCACGTCGATTCAAGTCTTC

size: -
V: TRBV14
J: TRBJ1-3
D: -
CDR3: CASSQDRTHGAIYF
DNA: TGTGCCAGCAGCCAAGATCGGACCCATGGGGCCATATATTTT

size: few
V: TRBV29-1
J: TRBJ2-5
D: -
CDR3: CSVVQHQETQYF
DNA: TGCAGCGTTGTACAGCACCAAGAGACCCAGTACTTC

size: -
V: TRBV6-5
J: TRBJ2-7
D: -
CDR3: CASRIGRDYEQYF
DNA: TGTGCCAGCAGGATAGGCAGGGACTACGAGCAGTACTTC

size: once
V: TRBV25-1
J: TRBJ2-7
D: -
CDR3: CASSVRGGSYEQYF
DNA: TGTGCCAGCAGTGTCAGGGGGGGCTCCTACGAGCAGTACTTC

size: few
V: TRBV5-1
J: TRBJ1-1
D: -
CDR3: CASSSGPSVGTEAFF
DNA: TGCGCCAGCAGCTCCGGTCCGTCAGTGGGGACTGAAGCTTTCTTT

size: -
V: TRBV7-2
J: TRBJ1-2
D: -
CDR3: CASSLAEGGQANYGYTF
DNA: TGTGCCAGCAGCTTAGCGGAAGGAGGACAAGCTAACTATGGCTACACCTTC

size: -
V: TRBV29-1
J: TRBJ2-1
D: -
CDR3: CSVRDGHNEQFF
DNA: TGCAGCGTTAGGGACGGACACAATGAGCAGTTCTTC

size: -
V: TRBV5-4
J: TRBJ2-1
D: -
CDR3: CASSLASSYNEQFF
DNA: TGTGCCAGCAGCTTGGCTAGCTCCTACAATGAGCAGTTCTTC

size: -
V: TRBV19
J: TRBJ1-5
D: -
CDR3: CASRPAGGEVGQPQHF
DNA: TGTGCCAGTAGACCCGCGGGAGGGGAGGTGGGTCAGCCCCAGCATTTT

size: -
V: TRBV15
J: TRBJ1-5
D: -
CDR3: CATSRARGPQHF
DNA: TGTGCCACCAGCAGAGCGAGGGGGCCCCAGCATTTT

size: few
V: TRBV29-1
J: TRBJ2-7
D: -
CDR3: CSARPGPLLYEQYF
DNA: TGCAGCGCCCGACCGGGGCCCTTACTCTACGAGCAGTACTTC

size: -
V: TRBV2
J: TRBJ1-1
D: -
CDR3: CASRSLDLEAFF
DNA: TGTGCCAGCAGGAGCCTAGACCTTGAAGCTTTCTTT

size: few
V: TRBV2
J: TRBJ1-4
D: -
CDR3: CASRAAGGATNEKLFF
DNA: TGTGCCAGCAGAGCCGCGGGGGGCGCGACTAATGAAAAACTGTTTTTT

size: -
V: TRBV29-1
J: TRBJ2-7
D: TRBD1
CDR3: CSGGDRLEQYF
DNA: TGCAGCGGGGGGGACAGGCTAGAGCAGTACTTC

size: -
V: TRBV7-2
J: TRBJ2-1
D: -
CDR3: CASSRAASSYNEQFF
DNA: TGTGCCAGCAGCAGAGCGGCCAGCTCCTACAATGAGCAGTTCTTC

size: -
V: TRBV5-1
J: TRBJ2-3
D: -
CDR3: CASSWGLETDTQYF
DNA: TGCGCCAGCAGCTGGGGCCTGGAGACAGATACGCAGTATTTT

size: -
V: TRBV7-9
J: TRBJ1-2
D: TRBD1
CDR3: CASSPWDRLNYGYTF
DNA: TGTGCCAGCAGCCCCTGGGACAGACTTAACTATGGCTACACCTTC

size: -
V: TRBV28
J: TRBJ1-2
D: -
CDR3: CATNLASGYTF
DNA: TGTGCCACTAACCTCGCGAGTGGCTACACCTTC

size: few
V: TRBV10-3
J: TRBJ2-7
D: TRBD1
CDR3: CAISGGQGVVYEQYF
DNA: TGTGCCATCAGTGGGGGACAGGGGGTGGTCTACGAGCAGTACTTC

size: -
V: TRBV29-1
J: TRBJ2-5
D: -
CDR3: CSVESLGRGETQYF
DNA: TGCAGCGTTGAATCCCTTGGCAGGGGAGAGACCCAGTACTTC

size: -
V: TRBV5-6
J: TRBJ1-5
D: -
CDR3: CASSSGGGFSNQPQHF
DNA: TGTGCCAGCAGCTCCGGCGGAGGCTTTAGCAATCAGCCCCAGCATTTT

size: once
V: TRBV7-6
J: TRBJ2-1
D: -
CDR3: CASSLGDWYNEQFF
DNA: TGTGCCAGCAGCCTCGGGGACTGGTACAATGAGCAGTTCTTC

size: -
V: TRBV5-6
J: TRBJ1-5
D: TRBD1
CDR3: CASSLRGQGYSNQPQHF
DNA: TGTGCCAGCAGCTTGAGAGGACAGGGGTATAGCAATCAGCCCCAGCATTTT

size: -
V: TRBV5-1
J: TRBJ2-1
D: -
CDR3: CASSPGPESYNEQFF
DNA: TGCGCCAGCAGCCCTGGGCCAGAATCCTACAATGAGCAGTTCTTC

size: -
V: TRBV14
J: TRBJ1-1
D: -
CDR3: CASSQIRDAAEAFF
DNA: TGTGCCAGCAGCCAGATCAGGGACGCCGCTGAAGCTTTCTTT

size: -
V: TRBV28
J: TRBJ1-1
D: TRBD1
CDR3: CASRPPGQHTEAFF
DNA: TGTGCCAGCAGGCCTCCGGGACAGCACACTGAAGCTTTCTTT

size: -
V: TRBV29-1
J: TRBJ2-7
D: TRBD1
CDR3: CSGGQGAENEQYF
DNA: TGCAGCGGCGGACAGGGGGCCGAAAACGAGCAGTACTTC

size: -
V: TRBV29-1
J: TRBJ2-7
D: TRBD2
CDR3: CSVEAGGPHEQYF
DNA: TGCAGCGTTGAAGCGGGGGGGCCCCACGAGCAGTACTTC

size: once
V: TRBV7-9
J: TRBJ1-1
D: -
CDR3: CASSLEASHTEAFF
DNA: TGTGCCAGCAGCTTAGAGGCAAGCCACACTGAAGCTTTCTTT

size: -
V: TRBV29-1
J: TRBJ2-7
D: -
CDR3: CSVERGAATYEQYF
DNA: TGCAGCGTTGAACGGGGGGCCGCCACCTACGAGCAGTACTTC